This TCR beta chain stems from a study of human T cells and chemical hapten exposure. Study in general: All patients underwent weekly scalp dosing with diphenylcyclopropenone for the full roughly 24-week study.

Trimming cost V 1 base and J 0 bases; bases outside gene matches: 3. Germline-derived CDR1 and CDR2 are SGHTA and FQGNSA. The CDR3 contains 16 residues. TCRdb re-called the RACE reads through MiXCR, storing one row per CDR3 protein. This table holds roughly 380,000 distinct CDR3 sequences, roughly 4.6% found once. Stated time point: pre-sensitization, week 0. Sample treatment: therapeutic diphenylcyclopropenone sensitization with weekly scalp DPC. The rearrangement uses TRBV7-2 and TRBJ2-3, with 8 bases that match TRBD2. The TCR originated in a woman in her forties or fifties with alopecia areata. Some clones in this sample may be carry-over from other donors' samples. The specimen was whole blood, collected in connection with sensitization to the hapten diphenylcyclopropenone (DPC). The CDR3 nucleotides are TGTGCCAGCAGCTTAGTAGCGGGGATTAGCACAGATACGCAGTATTTT. This encodes CASSLVAGISTDTQYF.